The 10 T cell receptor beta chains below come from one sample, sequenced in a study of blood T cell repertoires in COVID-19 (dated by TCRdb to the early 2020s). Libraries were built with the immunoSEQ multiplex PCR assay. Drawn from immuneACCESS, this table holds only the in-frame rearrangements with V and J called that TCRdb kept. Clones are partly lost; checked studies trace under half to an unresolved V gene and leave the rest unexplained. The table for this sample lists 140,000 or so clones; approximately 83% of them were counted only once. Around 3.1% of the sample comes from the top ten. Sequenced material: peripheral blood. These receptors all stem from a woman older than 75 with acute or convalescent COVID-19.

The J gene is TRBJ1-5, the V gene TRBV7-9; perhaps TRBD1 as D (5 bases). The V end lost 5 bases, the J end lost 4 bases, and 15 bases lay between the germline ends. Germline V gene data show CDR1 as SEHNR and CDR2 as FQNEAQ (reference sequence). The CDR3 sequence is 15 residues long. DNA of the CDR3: TGTGCCAGCAGCACCGGAGGGCAGGGAAATCAGCCCCAGCATTTT. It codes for CASSTGGQGNQPQHF.

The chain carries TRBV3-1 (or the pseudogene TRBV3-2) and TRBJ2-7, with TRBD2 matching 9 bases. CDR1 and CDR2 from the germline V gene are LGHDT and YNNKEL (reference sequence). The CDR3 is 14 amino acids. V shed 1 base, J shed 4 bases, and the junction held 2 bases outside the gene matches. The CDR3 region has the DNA TGTGCCAGCAGCCAAGGCGGGGGGGTTTACGAGCAGTACTTC. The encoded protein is CASSQGGGVYEQYF.

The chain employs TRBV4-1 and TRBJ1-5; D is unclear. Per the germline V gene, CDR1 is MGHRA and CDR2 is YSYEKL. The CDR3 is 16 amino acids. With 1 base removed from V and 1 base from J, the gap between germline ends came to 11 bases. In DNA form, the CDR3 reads TGCGCCAGCAGCCAAGTAGAGGTTAGCAGCAATCAGCCCCAGCATTTT. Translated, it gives CASSQVEVSSNQPQHF.

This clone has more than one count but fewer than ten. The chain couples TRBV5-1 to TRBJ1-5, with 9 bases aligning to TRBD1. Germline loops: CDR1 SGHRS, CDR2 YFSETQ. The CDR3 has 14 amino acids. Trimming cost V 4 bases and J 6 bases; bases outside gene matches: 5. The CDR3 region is CASSPGTGTQPQHF. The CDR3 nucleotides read TGCGCCAGCAGCCCCGGGACAGGGACTCAGCCCCAGCATTTT.

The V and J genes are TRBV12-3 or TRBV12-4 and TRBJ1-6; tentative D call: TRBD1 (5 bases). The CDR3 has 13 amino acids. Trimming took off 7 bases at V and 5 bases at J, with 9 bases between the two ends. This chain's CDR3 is CASKIQDNSPLHF. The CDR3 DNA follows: TGTGCCAGCAAAATACAGGATAATTCACCCCTCCACTTT.

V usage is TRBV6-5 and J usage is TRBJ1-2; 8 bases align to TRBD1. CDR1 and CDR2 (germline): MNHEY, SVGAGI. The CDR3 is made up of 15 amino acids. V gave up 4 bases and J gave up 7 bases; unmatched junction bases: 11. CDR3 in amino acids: CASSFIDRGWSGYTF. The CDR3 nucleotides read TGTGCCAGCAGTTTTATCGACAGGGGATGGAGTGGCTACACCTTC.

CDR3 loop: CASSTSGGANEQFF. CDR3 nucleotide sequence: TGTGCCAGCTCAACTAGCGGGGGGGCGAATGAGCAGTTCTTC. J is TRBJ2-1 and V is TRBV18, with 13 bases fitting TRBD2. Germline CDR1 KGHSH, CDR2 LQKENI. The V segment lost 5 bases and the J segment 7 bases; nucleotides outside the gene matches: 2. This CDR3 is built from 14 residues.

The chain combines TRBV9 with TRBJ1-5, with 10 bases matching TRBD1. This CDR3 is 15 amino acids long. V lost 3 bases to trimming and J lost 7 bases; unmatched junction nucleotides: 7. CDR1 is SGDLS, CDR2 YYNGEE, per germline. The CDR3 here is CASSAGTGVSQPQHF. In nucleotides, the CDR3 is TGTGCCAGCAGCGCCGGGACAGGGGTTTCCCAGCCCCAGCATTTT.

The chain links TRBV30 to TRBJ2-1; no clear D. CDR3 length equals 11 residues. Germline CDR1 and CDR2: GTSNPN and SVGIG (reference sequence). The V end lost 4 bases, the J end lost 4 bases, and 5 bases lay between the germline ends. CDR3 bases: TGTGCCTGGACGGGTTACAATGAGCAGTTCTTC. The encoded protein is CAWTGYNEQFF.

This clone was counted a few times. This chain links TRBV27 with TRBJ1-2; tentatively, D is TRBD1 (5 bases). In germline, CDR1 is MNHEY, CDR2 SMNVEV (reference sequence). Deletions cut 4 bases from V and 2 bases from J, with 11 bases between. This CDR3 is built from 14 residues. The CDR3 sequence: CASSSQTANYGYTF. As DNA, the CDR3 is TGTGCCAGCAGTTCCCAGACAGCCAACTATGGCTACACCTTC.